The 17 T cell receptor beta chains in this list originate from one sample, sequenced in a study of regulatory T cells in long-lasting Graves disease. Described time point: newly diagnosed GD, antithyroid drugs for less than 3 months. Scientists built the TCR library using RNA that was extracted from PBMCs. Investigators prepared the TCR beta libraries by applying iRepertoire HTBI primers and Arm-PCR of CDR3 regions. Each CDR3 protein gets one entry after TCRdb re-called the multiplex PCR reads with MiXCR. Counted here are roughly 500,000 distinct CDR3 sequences, 14% occurring once; the ten biggest clones make up 17%. Another study also made use of these data, one on T cells in Graves' hyperthyroidism and ophthalmopathy.

Here the sequenced sample was peripheral blood mononuclear cells (PBMCs), taken at new diagnosis, from a patient treated with antithyroid drugs. These receptors originate from a woman aged 50 to 65 with Graves disease.

This clonotype was counted only a few times. This rearrangement joins TRBV5-1 to TRBJ2-7; D is possibly TRBD2 (6 bases). Germline CDR1 is SGHRS and CDR2 is YFSETQ. The CDR3 covers 15 residues. Trimming pared 4 bases from V and 0 bases from J, leaving 14 bases between. The CDR3 DNA is TGCGCCAGCAGCCTGCTAGCGCGAAGCTCCTACGAGCAGTACTTC. This sequence encodes CASSLLARSSYEQYF. Together with reference TRBV5-1 and TRBJ2-7, the CDR3 gives the full variable domain: KAGVTQTPRYLIKTRGQQVTLSCSPISGHRSVSWYQQTPGQGLQFLFEYFSETQRNKGNFPGRFSGRQFSNSRSEMNVSTLELGDSALYLCASSLLARSSYEQYFGPGTRLTVT.

This chain uses TRBV19 with TRBJ2-1; TRBD1 matches at 9 bases. This CDR3 region has 15 residues. The germline V gene has CDR1 LNHDA and CDR2 SQIVND (reference sequence). The junction had 8 bases not matched to a gene; V was cut back by 6 bases and J by 5 bases. As DNA, the CDR3 is TGTGCCAGTAGCACCCCGGGACAGGGTAACAATGAGCAGTTCTTC. This gives the protein CASSTPGQGNNEQFF.

This clonotype was detected many times. This rearrangement joins TRBV27 to TRBJ1-1; D not resolved. The CDR3 consists of 13 residues. Germline lookup yields CDR1 MNHEY and CDR2 SMNVEV (reference sequence). With 4 bases removed from V and 0 bases from J, the gap between germline ends came to 6 bases. The CDR3 is CASSSTLNTEAFF. In DNA form, the CDR3 reads TGTGCCAGCAGTTCCACTTTGAACACTGAAGCTTTCTTT.

In this sample, this clonotype turned up a few times. The rearrangement joins TRBV30 to TRBJ2-2; D remains ambiguous. V was pared by 2 bases and J by 5 bases, with 9 bases between. This CDR3 contains 13 residues. In germline, CDR1 is GTSNPN, CDR2 SVGIG (reference sequence). The DNA for the CDR3 is TGTGCCTGGAGTTTAGGTCCTACCGGGGAGCTGTTTTTT. Amino acids: CAWSLGPTGELFF.

This clonotype appeared many times. CDR3 DNA: TGTGCCAGCAGTTACTCGGGACGCTACCAAGAGACCCAGTACTTC. Its translation: CASSYSGRYQETQYF. J is TRBJ2-5 and V is TRBV6-5; perhaps D is TRBD1 or TRBD2 (5 bases each). Germline CDR1 and CDR2: MNHEY and SVGAGI. This CDR3 has 15 amino acids. V was trimmed by 0 bases and J by 0 bases, leaving 8 bases between them.

The gene calls are TRBV7-9 and TRBJ2-2, with D perhaps given as TRBD1 or TRBD2 (5 bases each). The CDR3 runs 16 residues. The V end was cut by 5 bases, the J end by 1 base, with 14 bases between. CDR1 is SEHNR and CDR2 is FQNEAQ in the germline V gene (reference sequence). The CDR3, as DNA: TGTGCCAGCAGCCCGGGGAGCGGACAGAACACCGGGGAGCTGTTTTTT. Residues: CASSPGSGQNTGELFF.

This clonotype was recorded many times. J is TRBJ2-7 and V is TRBV24-1; the D call may be TRBD1 or TRBD2 (6 bases each). Germline V gene data show CDR1 as KGHDR and CDR2 as SFDVKD. The CDR3 length is 15 residues. Trimming removed 6 bases from V and 1 base from J, with 15 bases in between. CDR3 protein: CATSPSGGRSYEQYF. As DNA, the CDR3 is TGTGCCACCAGTCCATCCGGGGGCCGATCCTACGAGCAGTACTTC.

This clonotype came up many times. This chain uses TRBV11-3 with TRBJ2-2, with D unresolved. Trimming removed 0 bases from V and 8 bases from J, with 13 bases in between. CDR1 SGHNT and CDR2 YENEEA come from the germline V gene. The CDR3 loop spans 15 amino acids. CDR3 DNA sequence: TGTGCCAGCAGCTTAGAGGCGGCAAGCCGAGGGGAGCTGTTTTTT. It encodes CASSLEAASRGELFF.

This clonotype was recorded many times. The rearrangement joins TRBV27 to TRBJ2-7, with TRBD2 as a possible D gene (5 bases). The CDR3 is made up of 14 amino acids. The germline V gene has CDR1 MNHEY and CDR2 SMNVEV (reference sequence). V was pared by 3 bases and J by 6 bases, with 15 bases between. CDR3 nucleotide sequence: TGTGCCAGCAGTTTGCTCAGGACTTCACGCGAGCAGTACTTC. Translated: CASSLLRTSREQYF.

This clonotype was seen a handful of times. This chain connects TRBV13 to TRBJ2-7; 9 positions agree with TRBD2. The germline V gene encodes CDR1 PRHDT and CDR2 FYEKMQ (reference sequence). The CDR3 is 14 amino acids. V lost 5 bases and J lost 6; bases outside the gene matches: 8. The chain's CDR3 is CASSRFSGRREQYF. The CDR3 nucleotides read TGTGCCAGCAGCCGTTTTAGCGGGAGACGCGAGCAGTACTTC.

The chain has TRBV30 and TRBJ2-7, with 10 bases identical to TRBD2. Germline V gene lookup returns CDR1 GTSNPN and CDR2 SVGIG (reference sequence). The CDR3 runs to 16 residues. Losses at the gene ends were 4 bases for V and 2 bases for J; bases not matched to a gene: 11. The CDR3 DNA reads TGTGCCTGGATGGGCCGCAGACTAGCGGGTACCTACGAGCAGTACTTC. Protein: CAWMGRRLAGTYEQYF.

This clonotype was detected ten times or more. V usage is TRBV6-2 or TRBV6-3 and J usage is TRBJ2-7; 9 bases agree with TRBD1. The CDR3 length is 15 residues. Germline loops: CDR1 MNHEY, CDR2 SVGEGT. V dropped 7 bases and J dropped 5; count of bases not matched to a gene: 12. The CDR3 is CASTLRGTGRNEQYF. The CDR3, as DNA: TGTGCCAGCACCTTACGGGGGACAGGGAGAAACGAGCAGTACTTC.

The chain carries TRBV5-1 and TRBJ2-2, with D perhaps matching TRBD2 (5 bases). Germline V gene sequence: CDR1 SGHRS, CDR2 YFSETQ. The CDR3 sequence is 14 residues long. V was shortened by 6 bases and J by 7 bases, with 16 bases between the two germline ends. The CDR3 region has the DNA TGCGCCAGCAAAGATATTGGGAGTGACGGGGAGCTGTTTTTT. It translates to CASKDIGSDGELFF.

The gene calls are TRBV5-1 and TRBJ2-5, with D perhaps TRBD1 (6 bases). V was cut by 1 base and J by 1 base, with 8 bases left in between. Germline assignment: CDR1 SGHRS and CDR2 YFSETQ. This CDR3 comprises 14 residues. CDR3 DNA sequence: TGCGCCAGCAGCTTGATGACAGGCCAAGAGACCCAGTACTTC. The encoded protein is CASSLMTGQETQYF.

This clonotype was picked up many times. The rearrangement joins TRBV7-9 to TRBJ1-4; D not resolved. The CDR3 runs to 13 residues. Germline V lookup: CDR1 SEHNR, CDR2 FQNEAQ (reference sequence). Trimming cost V 1 base and J 10 bases, with 10 bases left between them. CDR3 protein: CASSLEILGKLFF. The CDR3 DNA reads as TGTGCCAGCAGCTTAGAGATACTTGGAAAACTGTTTTTT.

This clonotype showed up just a few times. This chain links TRBV27 with TRBJ2-1, with 7 nucleotides matching TRBD2. Near its end, the DNA agrees better with TRBJ2-5, so the J call may be wrong. The CDR3 loop spans 15 amino acids. CDR1 is MNHEY, CDR2 SMNVEV, per germline (reference sequence). DNA for the CDR3: TGTGCCAGCAAAGACGGGACTACTGTAACGGAGACCCAGTACTTC. It encodes CASKDGTTVTETQYF.

Many counts were recorded for this clonotype. The V and J genes are TRBV28 and TRBJ2-5, with D maybe TRBD2 (6 bases). The CDR3 sequence is 13 residues long. Germline loops: CDR1 MDHEN, CDR2 SYDVKM. V was cut by 6 bases and J by 3 bases, with 11 bases left in between. CDR3 DNA: TGTGCCAGCAGGGTGGAGCGGGAAGAGACCCAGTACTTC. It codes for CASRVEREETQYF.